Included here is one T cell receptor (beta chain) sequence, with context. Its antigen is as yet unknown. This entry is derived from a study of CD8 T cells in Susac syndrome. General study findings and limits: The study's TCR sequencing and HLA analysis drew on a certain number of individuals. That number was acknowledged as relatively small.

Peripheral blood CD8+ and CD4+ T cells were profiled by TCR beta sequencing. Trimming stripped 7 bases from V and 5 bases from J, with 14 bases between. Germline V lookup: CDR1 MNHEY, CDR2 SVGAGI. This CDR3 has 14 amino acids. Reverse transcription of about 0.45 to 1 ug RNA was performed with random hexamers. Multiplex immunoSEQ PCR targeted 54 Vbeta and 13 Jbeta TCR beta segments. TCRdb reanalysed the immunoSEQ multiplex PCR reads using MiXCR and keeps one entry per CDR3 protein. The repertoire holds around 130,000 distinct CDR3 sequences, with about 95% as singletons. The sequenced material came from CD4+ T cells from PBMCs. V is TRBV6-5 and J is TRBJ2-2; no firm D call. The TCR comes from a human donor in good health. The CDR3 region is CASTPRLNTGELFF. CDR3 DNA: TGTGCCAGCACCCCCCGACTGAATACCGGGGAGCTGTTTTTT.